The next 18 T cell receptor beta chains were all read from a single sample in a study of T cells in localized non-small cell lung cancer. Method: immunoSEQ multiplex PCR; TCRdb's copy keeps in-frame clones and lacks some. The sample contains under 2,000 clones, around a sixth of which appear only once. The material sequenced was normal lung tissue next to the tumor, taken before any cancer treatment. The receptors shown here come from a male donor aged 60 or over with stage III squamous cell lung carcinoma.

CDR3 protein: CASSIDGTSGGFTDTQYF. DNA of the CDR3: TGTGCCAGTAGTATAGATGGGACTAGCGGGGGGTTCACAGATACGCAGTATTTT. The chain joins TRBV19 to TRBJ2-3, with 15 bases aligning to TRBD2. Per the germline V gene, CDR1 is LNHDA and CDR2 is SQIVND (reference sequence). V trimming: 0 bases; J trimming: 2 bases; junction bases outside the gene matches: 3. The CDR3 totals 18 residues.

The table lists this clone with a few counts. The rearrangement joins TRBV11-3 to TRBJ2-2; a possible D gene is TRBD1 (6 bases). Trimming took 5 bases from V and 1 from J, leaving 14 bases between them. Germline V gives CDR1 SGHNT, CDR2 YENEEA. The CDR3 totals 16 residues. The CDR3 here is CASSDSGTRNTGELFF. The CDR3 DNA reads as TGTGCCAGCAGCGACTCCGGGACACGGAACACCGGGGAGCTGTTTTTT.

This chain connects TRBV25-1 to TRBJ1-2; 8 bases are a match to TRBD1. Germline assignment: CDR1 MGHDK and CDR2 SYGVNS. This CDR3 spans 13 amino acids. V was clipped by 4 bases and J by 5 bases; unmatched bases: 3. The CDR3 loop reads CASSGQGFYGYTF. As DNA, the CDR3 is TGTGCCAGCAGTGGACAGGGGTTTTATGGCTACACCTTC.

This rearrangement joins TRBV9 to TRBJ2-5; D is ambiguous. V lost 5 bases to trimming and J lost 0 bases, with 5 bases between them. CDR1 and CDR2 (germline): SGDLS, YYNGEE. The CDR3 sequence is 12 residues long. CDR3 in DNA: TGTGCCAGCAGTGAGAACCAAGAGACCCAGTACTTC. This encodes CASSENQETQYF.

The chain employs TRBV19 and TRBJ1-1; 7 bases align to TRBD1. The CDR3 is 17 amino acids. Per germline, CDR1 LNHDA and CDR2 SQIVND (reference sequence). With 4 bases clipped from V and 6 bases from J, the junction kept 17 bases outside the gene matches. The CDR3 sequence: CASSSHSLEQGQSEAFF. CDR3 DNA sequence: TGTGCCAGTAGTAGCCACTCCCTGGAACAGGGGCAATCTGAAGCTTTCTTT.

By sample fraction, this clone is medium-sized. The chain combines TRBV4-1 with TRBJ2-6; TRBD1 agrees at 10 bases. CDR1 is MGHRA, CDR2 YSYEKL, per germline. This CDR3 is 16 amino acids long. V was pared by 3 bases and J by 2 bases, with 1 base of the junction left unmatched. The CDR3 loop reads CASSQDRGTGANVLTF. In DNA form, the CDR3 reads TGCGCCAGCAGCCAGGACAGGGGGACTGGGGCCAACGTCCTGACTTTC.

By its share, this clone is medium-sized. This sequence joins TRBV11-3 and TRBJ1-1; 9 bases line up with TRBD1. There are 14 residues in the CDR3. Per the germline V gene, CDR1 is SGHNT and CDR2 is YENEEA. J gave up 3 bases and V 7 bases, and 6 bases lay outside the gene matches. CDR3 bases: TGTGCCAGCACCAAACAGGGGGCGGACACTGAAGCTTTCTTT. Encoded protein: CASTKQGADTEAFF. Variable domain in full (rest from reference TRBV11-3 and TRBJ1-1): EAGVVQSPRYKIIEKKQPVAFWCNPISGHNTLYWYLQNLGQGPELLIRYENEEAVDDSQLPKDRFSAERLKGVDSTLKIQPAELGDSAVYLCASTKQGADTEAFFGQGTRLTVV.

The chain couples TRBV6-8 to TRBJ2-3; 9 nucleotides agree with TRBD1. The trim removed 10 bases at V and 2 bases at J, leaving 10 bases unmatched. The germline V gene has CDR1 MNHGY and CDR2 SAAAGT. CDR3 length: 15 residues. The CDR3 DNA reads TGTGCCATCAGGTCGGACAGGGGACCCACAGATACGCAGTATTTT. Amino acid sequence: CAIRSDRGPTDTQYF.

The J gene is TRBJ2-1, the V gene TRBV6-7; 7 nucleotides match TRBD1. TRBV6-7 falls under the ORF class, with uncertain function. The length of the CDR3 is 11 residues. After removal of 6 bases from V and 9 bases from J, the junction contained 2 bases not matched to a gene. DNA of the CDR3: TGTGCCAGCAGCCCAGGGGGTGAGCAGTTCTTC. Its translation is CASSPGGEQFF.

The chain carries TRBV19 and TRBJ1-1; TRBD1 matches 8 bases. Germline CDR1 reads LNHDA; CDR2 reads SQIVND (reference sequence). The trim removed 5 bases at V and 10 bases at J, leaving 9 bases unmatched. The CDR3 spans 13 residues. The CDR3 DNA sequence: TGTGCCAGTAGTTTTTTCGGACAGGGATTAGCTTTCTTT. Translating gives CASSFFGQGLAFF.

The V call is TRBV6-8, the J call TRBJ2-2; D is unclear. Germline assignment: CDR1 MNHGY and CDR2 SAAAGT. This CDR3 has 15 amino acids. Trimming took off 6 bases at V and 5 bases at J, with 16 bases between the two ends. The CDR3 nucleotides read TGTGCCAGCAGACCGGCCCTAAGAGAGACCGGGGAGCTGTTTTTT. Translating gives CASRPALRETGELFF.

This clone has a handful of counts. The rearrangement joins TRBV7-2 to TRBJ1-6; D is ambiguous. The CDR3 spans 13 residues. V was pared by 6 bases and J by 7 bases, with 10 bases between. Germline CDR1 is SGHTA and CDR2 is FQGNSA. For the CDR3, the DNA is TGTGCCAGCAGACGGGAATCCAATTCACCCCTCCACTTT. Its translation: CASRRESNSPLHF.

This clone was seen a handful of times. V is TRBV6-8 and J is TRBJ1-1, with unresolved D. Germline-derived CDR1 and CDR2 are MNHGY and SAAAGT. The CDR3 sequence is 14 residues long. Trimming stripped 5 bases from V and 4 bases from J, with 14 bases between. This CDR3 is CASSPSPEATEAFF. The CDR3 region has the DNA TGTGCCAGCAGTCCATCCCCAGAGGCCACTGAAGCTTTCTTT.

This clone turned up a few times. V usage is TRBV29-1 and J usage is TRBJ2-3; D gene ambiguous. The V end was cut by 5 bases, the J end by 5 bases, with 14 bases between. Germline CDR1 and CDR2: SQVTM and ANQGSEA. The CDR3 totals 13 residues. The CDR3 bases are TGCAGCGTTCAGAGACTGCTTCAAGATACGCAGTATTTT. This sequence encodes CSVQRLLQDTQYF.

This clone was recorded a few times. The rearrangement links TRBV11-3 to TRBJ2-5; TRBD1 matches 9 bases. Germline CDR1 is SGHNT and CDR2 is YENEEA. This CDR3 is 17 amino acids long. The V and J ends lost 6 bases and 5 bases, in that order; junction bases with no gene match: 16. CDR3 DNA sequence: TGTGCCAGCAGTCTCCTTGGGACAGGGAGGAAAGGGGAGACCCAGTACTTC. It yields the protein CASSLLGTGRKGETQYF. The full variable domain, its missing parts supplied by reference TRBV11-3 and TRBJ2-5, is EAGVVQSPRYKIIEKKQPVAFWCNPISGHNTLYWYLQNLGQGPELLIRYENEEAVDDSQLPKDRFSAERLKGVDSTLKIQPAELGDSAVYLCASSLLGTGRKGETQYFGPGTRLLVL.

This clone counts as medium-sized. The chain joins TRBV11-3 to TRBJ1-4; D is unresolved. The CDR3 has 14 residues. CDR1 SGHNT and CDR2 YENEEA come from the germline V gene. The ends were cut back, 4 bases at V and 4 bases at J, with 10 bases in the middle. This chain's CDR3 is CASSYQPINEKLFF. The CDR3 DNA is TGTGCCAGCAGCTATCAACCGATTAATGAAAAACTGTTTTTT. Full variable domain (rest looked up from reference TRBV11-3 and TRBJ1-4): EAGVVQSPRYKIIEKKQPVAFWCNPISGHNTLYWYLQNLGQGPELLIRYENEEAVDDSQLPKDRFSAERLKGVDSTLKIQPAELGDSAVYLCASSYQPINEKLFFGSGTQLSVL.

This clone came up a few times. The V call is TRBV9, the J call TRBJ2-1; 9 bases align to TRBD1. Trimming at V came to 5 bases and at J to 6 bases, leaving 9 bases not matched to a gene. CDR3 length equals 15 residues. Germline-derived CDR1 and CDR2 are SGDLS and YYNGEE. This chain's CDR3 is CASSEVGTGRNEQFF. CDR3 DNA: TGTGCCAGCAGTGAAGTCGGGACAGGGCGCAATGAGCAGTTCTTC.

This clone showed up just a few times. The chain's CDR3 is CAWSEIHTGEQYF. CDR3 coding DNA: TGTGCCTGGAGTGAGATCCACACGGGCGAGCAGTACTTC. This chain connects TRBV30 to TRBJ2-7; D ambiguous. The CDR3 consists of 13 residues. Germline V gene sequence: CDR1 GTSNPN, CDR2 SVGIG (reference sequence). With 1 base removed from V and 6 bases from J, the gap between germline ends came to 13 bases.